The 10 T cell receptor beta chains below were found in one sample sequenced in a study of control samples from healthy donors and cancer patients. Repertoires were generated with immunoSEQ multiplex PCR, while TCRdb's copy carries only in-frame clones and drops some. The sample records approximately 86,000 clones, more than 75% being singletons. The specimen sequenced was blood. The receptors were sampled from a man aged 25 to 40 in good health.

This clone was observed a few times. The chain carries TRBV30 and TRBJ1-6; D unresolved. V dropped 2 bases and J dropped 10 bases, with 9 bases sitting between them. The CDR3 consists of 12 residues. Germline V gene lookup returns CDR1 GTSNPN and CDR2 SVGIG (reference sequence). The CDR3: CAWSTIASPLHF. In DNA, the CDR3 is TGTGCCTGGAGTACCATAGCATCACCCCTCCACTTT.

This chain links TRBV5-5 with TRBJ1-1, with D unclear. Germline V gene data show CDR1 as SGHKS and CDR2 as YYEKEE (reference sequence). The V gene lost 4 bases and the J gene lost 5 bases, with 15 bases spanning the gap. This CDR3 is 14 amino acids long. CDR3 bases: TGTGCCAGCAGCGAATTTGCGGAAAAAACTGAAGCTTTCTTT. Translating it yields CASSEFAEKTEAFF.

V and J are TRBV7-8 and TRBJ2-5; 9 nucleotides match TRBD1. Germline CDR1 is SGHVS and CDR2 is FQNEAQ. The CDR3 is 14 amino acids. Trimming at V came to 5 bases and at J to 2 bases, leaving 3 bases not matched to a gene. The CDR3 loop is CASSGQGRQETQYF. CDR3 in DNA: TGTGCCAGCAGCGGACAGGGGAGACAAGAGACCCAGTACTTC.

The CDR3 DNA follows: TGTGCCTGGAGTCACAGCTATGGCTACACCTTC. Residues: CAWSHSYGYTF. The rearrangement joins TRBV30 to TRBJ1-2; D uncertain. CDR3 length: 11 amino acids. V lost 2 bases to trimming and J lost 4 bases, with 5 bases between them. The germline V gene encodes CDR1 GTSNPN and CDR2 SVGIG (reference sequence). The full variable domain, its missing parts supplied by reference TRBV30 and TRBJ1-2, is SQTIHQWPATLVQPVGSPLSLECTVEGTSNPNLYWYRQAAGRGLQLLFYSVGIGQISSEVPQNLSASRPQDRQFILSSKKLLLSDSGFYLCAWSHSYGYTFGSGTRLTVV.

This clone was counted a single time. This CDR3 is CATSRGLAIYEQYF. In nucleotides, the CDR3 is TGTGCCACCAGCAGAGGACTAGCGATCTACGAGCAGTACTTC. V usage is TRBV15 and J usage is TRBJ2-7; TRBD2 matches 8 bases. Germline lookup yields CDR1 LNHNV and CDR2 YYDKDF (reference sequence). The CDR3 length is 14 residues. V shed 1 base and J 3 bases; nucleotides not matched to a gene: 2.

The chain recombines TRBV6-5 with TRBJ2-3; D gene unclear. Trimming stripped 0 bases from V and 10 bases from J, with 11 bases between. Germline V CDR1 and CDR2: MNHEY, SVGAGI. The CDR3 spans 13 residues. CDR3 bases: TGTGCCAGCAGTTACTCGGCAACGCTAGCGCAGTATTTT. Its translation: CASSYSATLAQYF.

The V call is TRBV7-7, the J call TRBJ2-5; D may match TRBD1 or TRBD2 (7 bases each). Germline assignment: CDR1 SSHAT and CDR2 FNYEAQ (reference sequence). V lost 6 bases, J lost 0 bases, and 14 bases lay in between. The CDR3 is made up of 15 amino acids. The CDR3 loop is CASSPQGGNQETQYF. The CDR3 DNA follows: TGTGCCAGCAGTCCCCAGGGGGGGAACCAAGAGACCCAGTACTTC.

The CDR3 bases are TGTGCCAGCAGCTTAGAACTCAACGAGCAGTACGTC. As protein: CASSLELNEQYV. This chain connects TRBV7-9 to TRBJ2-7; the D is unclear. V was trimmed by 1 base and J by 5 bases, leaving 6 bases between them. This CDR3 is built from 12 residues. In germline, CDR1 is SEHNR, CDR2 FQNEAQ (reference sequence).

The chain has TRBV12-3 or TRBV12-4 and TRBJ2-1; tentative D call: TRBD2 (5 bases). This CDR3 is built from 12 residues. V was trimmed by 3 bases and J by 12 bases, leaving 12 bases between them. The CDR3 region has the DNA TGTGCCAGCAGTTTTGGCGGGCAGAGGCAGTTCTTC. Translation gives CASSFGGQRQFF.

Here the CDR3 reads CASSRTARNTGELFF. The CDR3 bases are TGTGCCAGCAGTCGGACTGCCCGAAACACCGGGGAGCTGTTTTTT. The rearrangement links TRBV3-1 (or the pseudogene TRBV3-2) to TRBJ2-2; D is perhaps TRBD2 (5 bases). The CDR3 is 15 residues long. V lost 6 bases and J lost 2, with 13 bases in between. CDR1 is LGHDT and CDR2 is YNNKEL in the germline V gene (reference sequence).